This T cell receptor beta chain was documented in a study of tumor-infiltrating lymphocytes in primary liver carcinoma. About the research overall: Subjects presented with primary liver carcinoma managed by surgical resection. Findings and limits, study-wide: Blood fell significantly below tumors in its top-250-clone fraction (p = 0.039).

Of note for this clonotype: Its target is unknown. Germline is not matched at one junction end, which may reflect a read error.

The blood RNA (from unsorted whole blood) was obtained, and germline DNA was also extracted. A primer in the constant region served to generate TCR beta cDNA from about 470 ng of total RNA. Nested multiplex PCR, run for three rounds with slightly modified ARM-PCR, yielded TCR beta libraries. TCRdb re-called the multiplex PCR reads with MiXCR, one entry per CDR3 protein. The table has 320,000 or so distinct CDR3 sequences, about 60% seen once. Sequences were obtained from peripheral blood. This TCR derives from a man in his forties or fifties with primary liver carcinoma and hepatitis B virus infection.

The CDR3 nucleotides are TGCGCAAGCAGCTTGCTGAGCAGGATCCGCACCGGGGAGCTGTTTTTT. This gives the protein CASSLLSRIRTGELFF. The genes are TRBV5-1 and TRBJ2-2, with D hard to call. The CDR3 is 16 amino acids. The germline V gene encodes CDR1 SGHRS and CDR2 YFSETQ.